These 17 T cell receptor beta chains were all obtained from the same sample, sequenced in a study of T-cell memory formation after mild COVID-19. TCRdb passed the 5' RACE reads through MiXCR, listing each CDR3 protein once. Here the sample spans 350,000 to 400,000 distinct CDR3 sequences, approximately 14% being singletons. Material: PBMCs or a T cell subset sorted from them (not recorded which). The source is a young man who had mild COVID-19 (a few samples of this study predate the infection). Cell type and time point are not known.

This clonotype was counted ten times or more. The V and J genes are TRBV24-1 and TRBJ2-5, with D unclear. CDR1 and CDR2 from the germline V gene are KGHDR and SFDVKD. CDR3 length: 11 amino acids. Trimming stripped 4 bases from V and 5 bases from J, with 4 bases between. CDR3 amino acids: CATSDFETQYF. The CDR3 nucleotides read TGTGCCACCAGTGACTTTGAGACCCAGTACTTC.

This clonotype was detected many times. J is TRBJ2-2 and V is TRBV30; D is ambiguous. Germline loops: CDR1 GTSNPN, CDR2 SVGIG (reference sequence). The CDR3 loop spans 14 amino acids. With 2 bases removed from V and 7 bases from J, the gap between germline ends came to 14 bases. CDR3 nucleotide sequence: TGTGCCTGGAGTCCCTCGAATTTAGGCGGGGAGCTGTTTTTT. Translated: CAWSPSNLGGELFF. Based on the CDR3 plus reference TRBV30 and TRBJ2-2, the full variable domain is SQTIHQWPATLVQPVGSPLSLECTVEGTSNPNLYWYRQAAGRGLQLLFYSVGIGQISSEVPQNLSASRPQDRQFILSSKKLLLSDSGFYLCAWSPSNLGGELFFGEGSRLTVL.

This clonotype has at least ten counts. The chain has TRBV4-2 and TRBJ1-1; D possibly corresponds to TRBD1 (6 bases). Germline CDR1 and CDR2: LGHNA and YNFKEQ. Trimming removed 0 bases from V and 1 base from J, with 9 bases in between. The length of the CDR3 is 15 residues. The CDR3 sequence: CASSQDGGGNTEAFF. Written as DNA, the CDR3 is TGTGCCAGCAGCCAAGATGGGGGCGGGAACACTGAAGCTTTCTTT.

The chain is built from TRBV5-8 and TRBJ2-7, with D possibly matching TRBD1 (6 bases). The CDR3 is 15 amino acids. Deletions cut 4 bases from V and 0 bases from J, with 14 bases between. The germline CDR1 and CDR2 sequences are SGHTS and YDEGEE. The CDR3 DNA reads as TGTGCCAGCAGCGTCCGGGACACGAGCTCCTACGAGCAGTACGTC. It encodes CASSVRDTSSYEQYV.

The table lists this clonotype with many counts. The rearrangement uses TRBV5-1 and TRBJ2-3; weak D call: TRBD2 (6 bases). This CDR3 comprises 15 residues. CDR1 and CDR2 (germline): SGHRS, YFSETQ. Trimming took 1 base from V and 0 from J, leaving 9 bases between them. The CDR3: CASSLRGRSTDTQYF. As DNA, the CDR3 is TGCGCCAGCAGCTTGCGGGGGAGAAGCACAGATACGCAGTATTTT.

The rearrangement uses TRBV2 and TRBJ2-7, with a possible D match to TRBD2 (5 bases). This CDR3 has 14 amino acids. Trimming removed 7 bases at V and 2 bases at J, with 15 bases between. From germline, CDR1 is SNHLY and CDR2 FYNNEI. The CDR3 sequence is CASKASPTAYEQYV. CDR3 bases: TGTGCCAGCAAGGCTAGCCCCACAGCCTACGAGCAGTACGTC.

This clonotype has more than one count but fewer than ten. CDR3 sequence (DNA): TGCAGTGCTGAGGGGCCCGGCTCGCCCACCCGGGGGACCCAGTACTTC. The encoded protein is CSAEGPGSPTRGTQYF. The V and J genes are TRBV20-1 and TRBJ2-5, with D perhaps given as TRBD1 or TRBD2 (5 bases each). The germline gives CDR1 DFQATT, CDR2 SNEGSKA (reference sequence). The length of the CDR3 is 16 residues. V lost 5 bases and J 7 bases, leaving 26 bases between the germline ends.

The genes are TRBV20-1 and TRBJ2-5; 11 bases fit TRBD2. The CDR3 runs to 14 residues. CDR1 and CDR2 (germline): DFQATT, SNEGSKA (reference sequence). V lost 6 bases, J lost 2 bases, and 5 bases stayed unmatched. CDR3 sequence reads: CSATRLAGQETQYF. In nucleotides, the CDR3 is TGCAGTGCAACCCGACTAGCGGGGCAAGAGACCCAGTACTTC.

This clonotype was counted only a few times. V is TRBV24-1 and J is TRBJ2-3, with a possible D match to TRBD1 (5 bases). V lost 6 bases, J lost 7 bases, and 7 bases lay in between. The V gene's germline CDR1 is KGHDR and CDR2 SFDVKD. The CDR3 covers 11 residues. CDR3 loop: CATSKGYTQYF. The CDR3, as DNA: TGTGCCACCAGTAAGGGGTATACGCAGTATTTT.

This clonotype has only a few counts. This chain uses TRBV6-5 with TRBJ1-3; the D gene is possibly TRBD1 (5 bases). V lost 11 bases and J lost 4, with 15 bases in between. Per the germline V gene, CDR1 is MNHEY and CDR2 is SVGAGI. This CDR3 comprises 13 residues. This chain's CDR3 is CASGRGAGNTIYF. The CDR3 region has the DNA TGTGCCTCCGGACGCGGGGCAGGAAACACCATATATTTT.

This clonotype has a handful of counts. J is TRBJ1-1 and V is TRBV14; D remains ambiguous. The V end was cut by 1 base, the J end by 1 base, with 10 bases between. The germline CDR1 and CDR2 sequences are SGHDN and FVKESK. The CDR3 is 15 residues long. This CDR3 is CASSQAGRGNTEAFF. For the CDR3, the DNA is TGTGCCAGCAGCCAAGCAGGTCGAGGGAACACTGAAGCTTTCTTT.

This clonotype appeared many times. V usage is TRBV27 and J usage is TRBJ1-2; a possible D gene is TRBD1 (5 bases). Trimming left V 0 bases short and J 4 bases short, with 9 bases between. This CDR3 has 14 residues. Germline values: CDR1 MNHEY, CDR2 SMNVEV (reference sequence). This chain's CDR3 is CASSLSGESYGYTF. The DNA of the CDR3 is TGTGCCAGCAGTTTATCGGGGGAAAGCTATGGCTACACCTTC.

This clonotype was observed at least ten times. The chain recombines TRBV7-6 with TRBJ2-7; D not resolved. Trimming took off 5 bases at V and 3 bases at J, with 11 bases between the two ends. The CDR3 totals 13 residues. In germline, CDR1 is SGHVS, CDR2 FNYEAQ. CDR3 region: CASSHTDGYEQYF. The CDR3 nucleotides are TGTGCCAGCAGCCATACGGACGGCTACGAGCAGTACTTC.

The chain is built from TRBV5-1 and TRBJ1-1; possibly TRBD1 for D (5 bases). V was pared by 7 bases and J by 3 bases, with 16 bases between. Germline-derived CDR1 and CDR2 are SGHRS and YFSETQ. The CDR3 sequence is 14 residues long. The CDR3 bases are TGCGCCAGCCTCAGGGATTTTGAGGACACTGAAGCTTTCTTT. The encoded protein is CASLRDFEDTEAFF. Filled out from reference TRBV5-1 and TRBJ1-1, the complete variable domain reads KAGVTQTPRYLIKTRGQQVTLSCSPISGHRSVSWYQQTPGQGLQFLFEYFSETQRNKGNFPGRFSGRQFSNSRSEMNVSTLELGDSALYLCASLRDFEDTEAFFGQGTRLTVV.

Only a few counts were recorded for this clonotype. The gene calls are TRBV24-1 and TRBJ2-3; D is possibly TRBD1 or TRBD2 (5 bases each). With 4 bases removed from V and 2 bases from J, the gap between germline ends came to 15 bases. This CDR3 has 16 amino acids. Germline-derived CDR1 and CDR2 are KGHDR and SFDVKD. The CDR3 region is CATSERGEGFTDTQYF. The CDR3 nucleotides are TGTGCCACCAGTGAGAGAGGAGAGGGGTTCACAGATACGCAGTATTTT.

In its sample, this clonotype was seen a few times. The chain employs TRBV29-1 and TRBJ2-5; the match to TRBD2 covers 7 bases. This CDR3 spans 13 amino acids. The V gene's germline CDR1 is SQVTM and CDR2 ANQGSEA. V lost 4 bases and J lost 5; bases outside the gene matches: 7. The CDR3 loop is CSVVRDSGETQYF. Written as DNA, the CDR3 is TGCAGCGTTGTACGAGATAGCGGGGAGACCCAGTACTTC.

This clonotype came up many times. The CDR3 DNA follows: TGTGCCAGCAGTTTGGGGGTTGTCGAGCAGTACTTC. Amino acids: CASSLGVVEQYF. The V and J genes are TRBV12-3 or TRBV12-4 and TRBJ2-7, with D tentatively TRBD1 or TRBD2 (5 bases each). The CDR3 is 12 amino acids. V lost 3 bases and J 6 bases, leaving 9 bases between the germline ends.